The 15 T cell receptor beta chains listed next were all sequenced from one sample in a study of blood T cell repertoires in COVID-19. Here immunoSEQ multiplex PCR was the method, and the copy in TCRdb shows in-frame clones only, minus some. The sample lists some 77,000 clones; about four fifths were seen once. Sequencing was carried out using peripheral blood. These receptors were collected from a woman in her sixties or seventies with acute or convalescent COVID-19.

This clone was observed a single time. The chain links TRBV5-1 to TRBJ2-1; 11 bases fit TRBD2. The germline V gene encodes CDR1 SGHRS and CDR2 YFSETQ. Trimming took 3 bases from V and 4 from J; bases not matched to a gene: 6. This CDR3 contains 16 residues. The CDR3 is CASSWGGLAAYNEQFF. In DNA, the CDR3 is TGCGCCAGCAGCTGGGGGGGACTAGCGGCTTACAATGAGCAGTTCTTC.

The chain has TRBV5-1 and TRBJ2-7; 10 nucleotides agree with TRBD1. This CDR3 has 16 residues. Germline CDR1 and CDR2: SGHRS and YFSETQ. After removal of 0 bases from V and 3 bases from J, the junction contained 6 bases not matched to a gene. CDR3 coding DNA: TGCGCCAGCAGCTTGGTCCGGGACAGGGGTGGCTACGAGCAGTACTTC. Translated, it gives CASSLVRDRGGYEQYF. Full variable domain (rest looked up from reference TRBV5-1 and TRBJ2-7): KAGVTQTPRYLIKTRGQQVTLSCSPISGHRSVSWYQQTPGQGLQFLFEYFSETQRNKGNFPGRFSGRQFSNSRSEMNVSTLELGDSALYLCASSLVRDRGGYEQYFGPGTRLTVT.

The chain carries TRBV4-1 and TRBJ1-1; tentative D call: TRBD1 (5 bases). Trimming shortened V by 3 bases and J by 5 bases, and 13 bases separated the two germline ends. The CDR3 sequence is 14 residues long. Germline CDR1 is MGHRA and CDR2 is YSYEKL. The CDR3 is CASSQWQGWTEAFF. In nucleotides, the CDR3 is TGCGCCAGCAGCCAGTGGCAGGGATGGACTGAAGCTTTCTTT.

The sample holds a few counts of this clone. The CDR3 region is CASSLVGGGYTF. Written as DNA, the CDR3 is TGTGCCAGCAGCTTAGTAGGAGGCGGCTACACCTTC. The chain is built from TRBV7-8 and TRBJ1-2; D gene uncertain. The length of the CDR3 is 12 residues. CDR1 is SGHVS and CDR2 is FQNEAQ in the germline V gene. V lost 1 base to trimming and J lost 8 bases, with 8 bases between them.

This sequence joins TRBV5-1 and TRBJ2-7; 12 bases map to TRBD1. J lost 1 base, V lost 4 bases, and 6 bases had no gene match. The germline CDR1 and CDR2 sequences are SGHRS and YFSETQ. CDR3 length: 16 residues. In DNA, the CDR3 is TGCGCCAGCAGCCTAGGGACAGGGGGCGCATCCTACGAGCAGTACTTC. Protein product: CASSLGTGGASYEQYF.

This clone has just one count. V gene TRBV7-9 combines with J gene TRBJ2-1; no firm D call. Germline V gene lookup returns CDR1 SEHNR and CDR2 FQNEAQ (reference sequence). V shed 4 bases and J shed 0 bases, with 10 bases lying between them. The CDR3 contains 15 residues. The CDR3 bases are TGTGCCAGCAGCTACCATTTGCGCTCCTACAATGAGCAGTTCTTC. Translating it yields CASSYHLRSYNEQFF. Supplemented by reference TRBV7-9 and TRBJ2-1, the full variable domain reads DTGVSQNPRHKITKRGQNVTFRCDPISEHNRLYWYRQTLGQGPEFLTYFQNEAQLEKSRLLSDRFSAERPKGSFSTLEIQRTEQGDSAMYLCASSYHLRSYNEQFFGPGTRLTVL.

The V call is TRBV5-1, the J call TRBJ2-4; 10 bases align to TRBD1. Germline CDR1 reads SGHRS; CDR2 reads YFSETQ. CDR3 size: 16 residues. Trimming cost V 4 bases and J 1 base; bases outside gene matches: 5. This CDR3 is CASSARQGAAKNIQYF. Here the CDR3 DNA reads TGCGCCAGCAGCGCTAGACAGGGGGCTGCCAAAAACATTCAGTACTTC.

This chain connects TRBV5-4 to TRBJ2-3, with 11 bases fitting TRBD2. This CDR3 is built from 16 residues. Trimming cost V 5 bases and J 9 bases; bases outside gene matches: 14. Germline CDR1 reads SGHNT; CDR2 reads YYREEE (reference sequence). CDR3 residues: CASSSSGHSGRVTQYF. Here the CDR3 DNA reads TGTGCCAGCAGTTCATCCGGACATAGCGGGAGGGTAACGCAGTATTTT.

The chain employs TRBV4-1 and TRBJ1-2, with D possibly matching TRBD1 (5 bases). Germline V CDR1 and CDR2: MGHRA, YSYEKL. The CDR3 is made up of 15 amino acids. Trimming cost V 0 bases and J 8 bases, with 16 bases left between them. This CDR3 reads CASSQDQGKGVGYTF. CDR3 sequence (DNA): TGCGCCAGCAGCCAAGATCAGGGAAAGGGTGTGGGCTACACCTTC.

The V gene is TRBV7-3, the J gene TRBJ2-3; the match to TRBD1 covers 7 bases. Germline-derived CDR1 and CDR2 are SGHTA and FQGTGA. CDR3 length: 14 residues. J lost 7 bases, V lost 2 bases, and 6 bases had no gene match. The CDR3 nucleotides read TGTGCCAGCAGCTTAGGCTTGACAGGGCATACGCAGTATTTT. Translating gives CASSLGLTGHTQYF.

This clone has ten or more counts. V is TRBV18 and J is TRBJ1-1; 7 nucleotides match TRBD1. The CDR3 sequence is 16 residues long. Germline assignment: CDR1 KGHSH and CDR2 LQKENI. J lost 4 bases, V lost 1 base, and 9 bases had no gene match. CDR3 region: CASSPQLQGDGTEAFF. In DNA, the CDR3 is TGTGCCAGCTCACCACAGTTGCAGGGGGATGGCACTGAAGCTTTCTTT. The complete variable domain, with remaining parts taken from reference TRBV18 and TRBJ1-1, reads NAGVMQNPRHLVRRRGQEARLRCSPMKGHSHVYWYRQLPEEGLKFMVYLQKENIIDESGMPKERFSAEFPKEGPSILRIQQVVRGDSAAYFCASSPQLQGDGTEAFFGQGTRLTVV.

V usage is TRBV6-5 and J usage is TRBJ2-7; 12 nucleotides agree with TRBD2. CDR3 length: 14 residues. CDR1 and CDR2 (germline): MNHEY, SVGAGI. Trimming removed 6 bases from V and 6 bases from J; junction bases left unmatched: 6. The CDR3 nucleotides read TGTGCCAGCAGGACGGGACTAGCGGGCCTCGAGCAGTACTTC. Encoded protein: CASRTGLAGLEQYF.

This rearrangement joins TRBV19 to TRBJ2-7; 9 nucleotides line up with TRBD2. Trimming took 5 bases from V and 0 from J; bases not matched to a gene: 8. The CDR3 contains 16 residues. CDR1 and CDR2 from the germline V gene are LNHDA and SQIVND (reference sequence). CDR3 amino acids: CASSPGLARSSYEQYF. The DNA of the CDR3 is TGTGCCAGTAGTCCGGGACTAGCCCGAAGCTCCTACGAGCAGTACTTC. The full variable domain, in which reference TRBV19 and TRBJ2-7 provide the parts outside the CDR3, is DGGITQSPKYLFRKEGQNVTLSCEQNLNHDAMYWYRQDPGQGLRLIYYSQIVNDFQKGDIAEGYSVSREKKESFPLTVTSAQKNPTAFYLCASSPGLARSSYEQYFGPGTRLTVT.

This clone was observed a handful of times. The same CDR3 can be traced to other DNA sequences in this sample. The chain uses TRBV5-4 and TRBJ1-2; 7 bases match TRBD1. Germline V gene data show CDR1 as SGHNT and CDR2 as YYREEE (reference sequence). CDR3 size: 13 residues. V was pared by 0 bases and J by 4 bases, with 0 bases of the junction left unmatched. CDR3 sequence (DNA): TGTGCCAGCAGCTTGGACAGGGGCTATGGCTACACCTTC. Translation gives CASSLDRGYGYTF.

The chain is built from TRBV5-6 and TRBJ2-3; D gene uncertain. V was trimmed by 4 bases and J by 6 bases, leaving 21 bases between them. This CDR3 contains 16 residues. CDR1 is SGHDT and CDR2 is YYEEEE in the germline V gene. The CDR3 sequence is CASSPRGETLLDTQYF. In DNA form, the CDR3 reads TGTGCCAGCAGCCCCAGAGGCGAAACACTGCTGGATACGCAGTATTTT.